Below, 23 T cell receptor beta chains from the same sample are listed, as sequenced in a study of CD8 T cells in Susac syndrome. Reverse transcription of 0.5 to 1 ug RNA was performed with random hexamers. TCRdb re-called the immunoSEQ multiplex PCR reads with MiXCR, one entry per CDR3 protein. Of roughly 150,000 distinct CDR3 sequences in the sample, roughly 94% were seen once. Material: CD4+ T cells from PBMCs. All receptors derive from a human donor with multiple sclerosis.

V and J are TRBV19 and TRBJ1-1; D ambiguous. The CDR3 has 13 residues. The germline V gene has CDR1 LNHDA and CDR2 SQIVND (reference sequence). V lost 7 bases and J 3 bases, leaving 12 bases between the germline ends. CDR3 sequence: CASIKEGHTEAFF. CDR3 sequence (DNA): TGTGCCAGTATCAAGGAGGGTCACACTGAAGCTTTCTTT.

This clonotype was detected a few times. V and J are TRBV5-1 and TRBJ2-1, with 8 bases lining up with TRBD2. From germline, CDR1 is SGHRS and CDR2 YFSETQ. The length of the CDR3 is 16 residues. Trimming removed 0 bases from V and 3 bases from J; junction bases left unmatched: 5. In nucleotides, the CDR3 is TGCGCCAGCAGCTTGGTCGAGGCGGGGGGCTACAATGAGCAGTTCTTC. Its protein is CASSLVEAGGYNEQFF.

This chain uses TRBV6-1 with TRBJ1-3, with unresolved D. Germline V CDR1 and CDR2: MNHNS, SASEGT. The V and J ends lost 0 bases and 0 bases respectively, with 12 bases between them. The CDR3 spans 17 residues. The CDR3 DNA reads as TGTGCCAGCAGTGAAGCGCTCCAGACCGTCTCTGGAAACACCATATATTTT. This codes for CASSEALQTVSGNTIYF.

The V and J genes are TRBV28 and TRBJ1-2; 10 bases agree with TRBD1. V lost 5 bases and J lost 7; bases outside the gene matches: 10. Germline V gene lookup returns CDR1 MDHEN and CDR2 SYDVKM. This CDR3 contains 15 residues. CDR3 amino acids: CASSPSGQGLIGYTF. Here the CDR3 DNA reads TGTGCCAGCAGTCCTTCGGGACAGGGGCTTATTGGCTACACCTTC.

V gene TRBV5-1 combines with J gene TRBJ2-7; D is unresolved. Trimming left V 0 bases short and J 7 bases short, with 8 bases between. The length of the CDR3 is 12 residues. Germline V gene sequence: CDR1 SGHRS, CDR2 YFSETQ. The CDR3 region is CASSLDSREQYF. Here the CDR3 DNA reads TGCGCCAGCAGCTTGGACTCCAGGGAGCAGTACTTC.

The genes are TRBV6-6 and TRBJ2-1, with a tentative D call TRBD2 (5 bases). CDR1 MNHNY and CDR2 SVGAGI come from the germline V gene (reference sequence). CDR3 size: 14 residues. The germline V and J ends were trimmed by 8 bases and 0 bases, with 11 bases remaining between them. This CDR3 reads CASAMGSSYNEQFF. CDR3 nucleotides: TGTGCCAGCGCCATGGGGAGCTCCTACAATGAGCAGTTCTTC.

The rearrangement joins TRBV18 to TRBJ1-5, with D hard to call. The CDR3 extends over 14 amino acids. CDR1 KGHSH and CDR2 LQKENI come from the germline V gene. V was clipped by 2 bases and J by 4 bases, with 9 bases between them. The CDR3 sequence: CASSPSVQNQPQHF. CDR3 DNA: TGTGCCAGCTCACCATCGGTACAGAATCAGCCCCAGCATTTT.

The V gene is TRBV7-9, the J gene TRBJ2-5, with D maybe TRBD1 (6 bases). V dropped 3 bases and J dropped 1 base, with 9 bases sitting between them. CDR3 size: 14 residues. Germline loops: CDR1 SEHNR, CDR2 FQNEAQ (reference sequence). The chain's CDR3 is CASSFSTGQETQYF. CDR3 nucleotides: TGTGCCAGCAGCTTTTCGACAGGCCAAGAGACCCAGTACTTC. Complete variable domain (other parts from reference TRBV7-9 and TRBJ2-5): DTGVSQNPRHKITKRGQNVTFRCDPISEHNRLYWYRQTLGQGPEFLTYFQNEAQLEKSRLLSDRFSAERPKGSFSTLEIQRTEQGDSAMYLCASSFSTGQETQYFGPGTRLLVL.

This chain links TRBV30 with TRBJ2-2; 8 positions agree with TRBD2. V dropped 0 bases and J dropped 6; count of bases not matched to a gene: 6. Germline lookup yields CDR1 GTSNPN and CDR2 SVGIG (reference sequence). The CDR3 has 15 residues. The CDR3 coding sequence is TGTGCCTGGAGTGTGAGCGGGAGTATCGCCGGGGAGCTGTTTTTT. Its translation is CAWSVSGSIAGELFF.

The V call is TRBV3-1, the J call TRBJ2-7; D gene uncertain. Germline CDR1 LGHDT, CDR2 YNNKEL (reference sequence). This CDR3 contains 11 residues. V shed 3 bases and J shed 6 bases, with 6 bases lying between them. The CDR3 coding sequence is TGTGCCAGCAGCCAGGTGAGCGAGCAGTACTTC. Translated: CASSQVSEQYF.

The chain recombines TRBV7-2 with TRBJ2-5; D perhaps matches TRBD2 (6 bases). The CDR3 loop spans 12 amino acids. V lost 2 bases to trimming and J lost 6 bases, with 7 bases between them. Germline values: CDR1 SGHTA, CDR2 FQGNSA. The CDR3 protein is CASSLLAQTQYF. In nucleotides, the CDR3 is TGTGCCAGCAGCTTACTAGCGCAGACCCAGTACTTC.

V usage is TRBV19 and J usage is TRBJ1-1; D possibly corresponds to TRBD1 (6 bases). The CDR3 loop spans 15 amino acids. From germline, CDR1 is LNHDA and CDR2 SQIVND (reference sequence). V lost 0 bases and J 6 bases, leaving 14 bases between the germline ends. The CDR3 DNA reads TGTGCCAGTAGTATAGATCGAGGGGGTAGGGCTGAAGCTTTCTTT. Amino acids: CASSIDRGGRAEAFF.

This chain uses TRBV7-9 with TRBJ2-5; D is unresolved. CDR1 is SEHNR, CDR2 FQNEAQ, per germline (reference sequence). This CDR3 has 12 amino acids. Trimming left V 2 bases short and J 5 bases short, with 6 bases between. Here the CDR3 reads CASSLNAETQYF. For the CDR3, the DNA is TGTGCCAGCAGCTTAAATGCCGAGACCCAGTACTTC. The variable domain in full, with the rest retrieved from reference TRBV7-9 and TRBJ2-5, is DTGVSQNPRHKITKRGQNVTFRCDPISEHNRLYWYRQTLGQGPEFLTYFQNEAQLEKSRLLSDRFSAERPKGSFSTLEIQRTEQGDSAMYLCASSLNAETQYFGPGTRLLVL.

The V gene is TRBV7-9, the J gene TRBJ2-7; D is unclear. Looked up from germline, CDR1 is SEHNR and CDR2 is FQNEAQ (reference sequence). Trimming took 1 base from V and 6 from J, leaving 7 bases between them. The CDR3 extends over 12 amino acids. This chain's CDR3 is CASSLGSSEQYF. The CDR3 DNA reads as TGTGCCAGCAGCTTAGGGTCAAGCGAGCAGTACTTC.

This clonotype was observed a single time. The chain couples TRBV30 to TRBJ1-1; possibly TRBD1 for D (6 bases). There are 15 residues in the CDR3. With 3 bases removed from V and 2 bases from J, the gap between germline ends came to 16 bases. Germline assignment: CDR1 GTSNPN and CDR2 SVGIG (reference sequence). CDR3: CAWRPWGAANTEAFF. In DNA form, the CDR3 reads TGTGCCTGGAGGCCCTGGGGGGCTGCCAACACTGAAGCTTTCTTT.

The chain carries TRBV6-6 and TRBJ2-7; unclear D gene. The V gene lost 2 bases and the J gene lost 2 bases, with 7 bases spanning the gap. Germline V gene data show CDR1 as MNHNY and CDR2 as SVGAGI (reference sequence). The CDR3 loop spans 13 amino acids. The CDR3 spells CASSYDGAYEQYF. In nucleotides, the CDR3 is TGTGCCAGCAGTTACGACGGAGCCTACGAGCAGTACTTC.

V is TRBV10-3 and J is TRBJ2-7; 11 bases match TRBD1. Unmatched junction bases numbered 1, after V lost 4 bases and J lost 2 bases. There are 14 residues in the CDR3. Looked up from germline, CDR1 is ENHRY and CDR2 is SYGVKD. CDR3 nucleotide sequence: TGTGCCATCAGTGGGGGACAGGGGGCCTACGAGCAGTACTTC. This codes for CAISGGQGAYEQYF.

This chain's CDR3 is CASSQVSGPEAFF. In DNA, the CDR3 is TGCGCCAGCAGCCAGGTTTCCGGGCCCGAAGCTTTCTTT. J is TRBJ1-1 and V is TRBV4-1; D is undetermined. Germline loops: CDR1 MGHRA, CDR2 YSYEKL. The CDR3 covers 13 residues. The germline V and J ends were trimmed by 3 bases and 8 bases, with 13 bases remaining between them.

This clonotype was seen a single time. The chain recombines TRBV10-3 with TRBJ2-5; D unclear. The germline V gene encodes CDR1 ENHRY and CDR2 SYGVKD. CDR3 length: 12 residues. V was clipped by 3 bases and J by 4 bases, with 6 bases between them. CDR3 sequence: CAISDLGETQYF. CDR3 DNA sequence: TGTGCCATCAGTGATTTGGGAGAGACCCAGTACTTC.

The chain couples TRBV7-7 to TRBJ2-5; D could derive from TRBD1 or TRBD2 (5 bases each). Germline values: CDR1 SSHAT, CDR2 FNYEAQ (reference sequence). This CDR3 comprises 17 residues. The V gene lost 1 base and the J gene lost 1 base, with 16 bases spanning the gap. The CDR3 region has the DNA TGTGCCAGCAGCTTAGAAACGGGGACCGCCAGCCAAGAGACCCAGTACTTC. It codes for CASSLETGTASQETQYF.

The CDR3 region has the DNA TGTGCCATCGCTAGCGGGAGTGGGACCGGGGAGCTGTTTTTT. Amino acids: CAIASGSGTGELFF. This sequence joins TRBV6-6 and TRBJ2-2; the match to TRBD2 covers 10 bases. Trimming cost V 10 bases and J 5 bases; bases outside gene matches: 7. CDR1 MNHNY and CDR2 SVGAGI come from the germline V gene (reference sequence). The CDR3 has 14 amino acids.

This rearrangement joins TRBV4-2 to TRBJ2-3, with D possibly being TRBD1 or TRBD2 (5 bases each). Germline V gene sequence: CDR1 LGHNA, CDR2 YNFKEQ. CDR3 length equals 18 residues. V lost 3 bases, J lost 4 bases, and 23 bases lay in between. Here the CDR3 reads CASSHIPTGRRTADTQYF. The CDR3 DNA sequence: TGTGCCAGCAGCCATATCCCCACGGGACGGCGAACGGCAGATACGCAGTATTTT.

The genes are TRBV5-1 and TRBJ1-2; no clear D gene. The ends were cut back, 2 bases at V and 1 base at J, with 9 bases in the middle. The CDR3 is 14 amino acids. Germline CDR1 and CDR2: SGHRS and YFSETQ. The CDR3 DNA sequence: TGCGCCAGCAGCTTATTCGCAGTTAACTATGGCTACACCTTC. Protein: CASSLFAVNYGYTF.